The source of this TCR beta chain is a study of early T cells in non-severe SARS-CoV-2 infection. Germline CDR1 is SGHRS and CDR2 is YFSETQ. J gave up 1 base and V 1 base, and 3 bases lay outside the gene matches. This CDR3 contains 15 residues. MiXCR, run by TCRdb on the 5' RACE reads, gives a single entry per CDR3 protein. The table lists 64,000 or so distinct CDR3 sequences, around 14% of them singletons, with more than 3.5% in the top ten. In this sample, this clonotype turned up a few times. This clonotype was sampled from an adult who was a healthcare worker with PCR-confirmed SARS-CoV-2 infection or an uninfected control (not recorded which). Sample: whole blood. The chain joins TRBV5-1 to TRBJ2-5; 8 bases are shared with TRBD2. The CDR3 DNA is TGCGCCAGCAGCTTGAGGCGGGGGGCCCAAGAGACCCAGTACTTC. It specifies CASSLRRGAQETQYF.